The rows below give T cell receptor beta chains drawn from one sample of a study of neurological immune-mediated disorders. TCRdb passed the 5' RACE reads through MiXCR, listing each CDR3 protein once. The table has under 80,000 distinct CDR3 sequences, about 9.5% seen once. The sample was PBMCs. The origin of the receptors is a man aged 50 or older in good health. CDR3s leave out the opening cysteine and the closing phenylalanine or tryptophan.

j_gene | v_gene | CDR3aa
TRBJ1-2 | TRBV5-1 | ASSLDSNVNYGYT
TRBJ2-2 | TRBV6-2/TRBV6-3 | ASSYGQANTGELF
TRBJ2-3 | TRBV6-2/TRBV6-3 | ASAGGTDTQY
TRBJ1-5 | TRBV5-1 | ASRPEPGTVSNQPQH
TRBJ2-1 | TRBV11-2 | ASSLGGKDEQF
TRBJ2-7 | TRBV5-1 | ASSMVPGESAEQY
TRBJ1-5 | TRBV7-9 | ASSLGGHGGLYSNQPQH
TRBJ2-7 | TRBV28 | ASSPPGTVDAQY
TRBJ2-3 | TRBV5-1 | ASSLGPTSTDTQY
TRBJ2-3 | TRBV12-3/TRBV12-4 | ASSLRVLVSTDTQY
TRBJ2-7 | TRBV10-3 | AISGTSGSNEQY
TRBJ2-1 | TRBV12-3/TRBV12-4 | ASTSEGRTYNEQF
TRBJ1-3 | TRBV15 | ATSREQGSGNTIY
TRBJ2-6 | TRBV5-6 | ASSLAGANVLT
TRBJ2-1 | TRBV24-1 | ATSDWADNEQF
TRBJ2-3 | TRBV20-1 | SARFPLGQTDTQY
TRBJ2-5 | TRBV7-2 | ASGGAAQETQY
TRBJ2-2 | TRBV5-1 | ASRPGDTGELF
TRBJ2-3 | TRBV6-1 | ASSGPDSGSDTQY
TRBJ2-7 | TRBV4-3 | ASSQDHTGLAGIYTYEQY
TRBJ1-3 | TRBV10-3 | AISERDRSGNTIY
TRBJ1-2 | TRBV6-5 | ASSYDLNYGYT